These 24 T cell receptor beta chains were sequenced from one sample in a study of T-cell memory formation after mild COVID-19. TCRdb re-called the 5' RACE reads with MiXCR, one entry per CDR3 protein. The sample has about 350,000 distinct CDR3 sequences; around 28% are singletons. Material: PBMCs or a T cell subset sorted from them (not recorded which). The receptors were sampled from an adult woman who had mild COVID-19 (a few samples of this study predate the infection). Cell type and time point are not known.

The J gene is TRBJ2-7, the V gene TRBV14, with 10 bases identical to TRBD1. Per the germline V gene, CDR1 is SGHDN and CDR2 is FVKESK. V gave up 4 bases and J gave up 4 bases; unmatched junction bases: 7. The CDR3 extends over 15 amino acids. The CDR3 DNA reads as TGTGCCAGCAGCCGTCCGACAGGGGGCTGGTACGAGCAGTACTTC. It translates to CASSRPTGGWYEQYF.

V and J are TRBV24-1 and TRBJ2-5; D possibly corresponds to TRBD2 (6 bases). V was pared by 5 bases and J by 0 bases, with 9 bases between. The CDR3 has 14 amino acids. Germline assignment: CDR1 KGHDR and CDR2 SFDVKD. In DNA form, the CDR3 reads TGTGCCACCAGTGTTGGAGGGAACCAAGAGACCCAGTACTTC. Translated: CATSVGGNQETQYF.

The rearrangement joins TRBV19 to TRBJ2-3; 9 bases match TRBD1. The CDR3 loop spans 15 amino acids. V lost 6 bases and J lost 4; bases outside the gene matches: 8. CDR1 is LNHDA, CDR2 SQIVND, per germline (reference sequence). The CDR3 loop reads CASSLTGTGSDTQYF. CDR3 DNA: TGTGCCAGTAGCCTCACCGGGACAGGGTCAGATACGCAGTATTTT.

V usage is TRBV11-2 and J usage is TRBJ1-4, with a possible D match to TRBD1 (5 bases). The V and J ends lost 5 bases and 4 bases respectively, with 8 bases between them. The CDR3 sequence is 13 residues long. Per the germline V gene, CDR1 is SGHAT and CDR2 is FQNNGV. This CDR3 is CASSPGLNEKLFF. The DNA for the CDR3 is TGTGCCAGCAGCCCGGGACTTAATGAAAAACTGTTTTTT.

As concerns this clonotype: At one end the junction does not follow the germline gene, possibly because of a read error. This chain links TRBV12-3 or TRBV12-4 with TRBJ1-5, with D maybe TRBD1 (5 bases). CDR3 length: 15 amino acids. The CDR3 sequence is CASSLAPLGHQPQHF. The CDR3 DNA is TGTGCCAGCAGCTTAGCCCCATTGGGACATCAGCCCCAGCATTTT.

This clonotype turned up a few times. The rearrangement links TRBV12-3 or TRBV12-4 to TRBJ2-1; D call uncertain. The CDR3 has 11 amino acids. The V end was cut by 6 bases, the J end by 6 bases, with 6 bases between. CDR3: CASRGFNEQFF. CDR3 nucleotides: TGTGCCAGCAGGGGTTTCAATGAGCAGTTCTTC.

This clonotype turned up a few times. One junction end disagrees with the germline gene, perhaps due to a read error. The chain employs TRBV30 and TRBJ2-7; D is ambiguous. Germline loops: CDR1 GTSNPN, CDR2 SVGIG (reference sequence). The CDR3 contains 10 residues. The CDR3 nucleotides read TGTGCCTGGAGTGTAGGCCTTACCAGTTTC. Its translation: CAWSVGLTSF.

The chain has TRBV9 and TRBJ1-2; D is undetermined. CDR1 and CDR2 from the germline V gene are SGDLS and YYNGEE. The germline V and J ends were trimmed by 3 bases and 2 bases, with 14 bases remaining between them. The CDR3 is 15 residues long. CDR3 in amino acids: CASSEGDTVNYGYTF. CDR3 in DNA: TGTGCCAGCAGCGAGGGCGACACGGTCAACTATGGCTACACCTTC.

This clonotype showed up just a few times. The rearrangement joins TRBV10-3 to TRBJ2-7; D might be TRBD1 (5 bases). Trimming pared 2 bases from V and 3 bases from J, leaving 11 bases between. Germline V lookup: CDR1 ENHRY, CDR2 SYGVKD. The length of the CDR3 is 14 residues. The CDR3 sequence: CAISEARTHYEQYF. The CDR3 nucleotides are TGTGCCATCAGTGAGGCTAGGACACACTACGAGCAGTACTTC.

This clonotype occurred a few times. V is TRBV18 and J is TRBJ2-7, with D tentatively TRBD2 (5 bases). This CDR3 region has 14 residues. Looked up from germline, CDR1 is KGHSH and CDR2 is LQKENI. Trimming removed 3 bases at V and 6 bases at J, with 15 bases between. The CDR3 nucleotides read TGTGCCAGCTCACCGTCGATCGAGGCGGGCGAGCAGTACTTC. It yields the protein CASSPSIEAGEQYF.

This chain joins TRBV30 and TRBJ2-7; 7 positions agree with TRBD2. Per the germline V gene, CDR1 is GTSNPN and CDR2 is SVGIG (reference sequence). V lost 1 base and J lost 0; bases outside the gene matches: 0. CDR3 length equals 13 residues. CDR3 residues: CAWSGGSSYEQYF. CDR3 coding DNA: TGTGCCTGGAGTGGCGGGAGCTCCTACGAGCAGTACTTC.

This rearrangement joins TRBV12-3 or TRBV12-4 to TRBJ1-2; TRBD1 might be the D (5 bases). The V gene lost 6 bases and the J gene lost 8 bases, with 16 bases spanning the gap. The CDR3 has 13 amino acids. Written as DNA, the CDR3 is TGTGCCAGCAGAGGGGACGGGGAGGGGGGCTACACCTTC. Amino acid sequence: CASRGDGEGGYTF.

This clonotype was seen at least ten times. CDR3 DNA sequence: TGTGCCACCAGTGATGTAGGCCATGAAGCTTTCTTT. Translated: CATSDVGHEAFF. V and J are TRBV24-1 and TRBJ1-1; no clear D. This CDR3 contains 12 residues. The V gene lost 3 bases and the J gene lost 7 bases, with 8 bases spanning the gap. Germline CDR1 and CDR2: KGHDR and SFDVKD.

This clonotype was detected ten times or more. The chain couples TRBV7-9 to TRBJ2-5, with no clear D. Germline lookup yields CDR1 SEHNR and CDR2 FQNEAQ (reference sequence). The CDR3 consists of 12 residues. Deletions cut 3 bases from V and 5 bases from J, with 7 bases between. The CDR3 nucleotides are TGTGCCAGCAGCTTTCTAGGGGAGACCCAGTACTTC. Its translation is CASSFLGETQYF. Complete variable domain (other parts from reference TRBV7-9 and TRBJ2-5): DTGVSQNPRHKITKRGQNVTFRCDPISEHNRLYWYRQTLGQGPEFLTYFQNEAQLEKSRLLSDRFSAERPKGSFSTLEIQRTEQGDSAMYLCASSFLGETQYFGPGTRLLVL.

The CDR3 sequence is CASSSHSQVEETQYF. CDR3 nucleotides: TGTGCCAGCAGTTCGCACTCACAGGTCGAGGAGACCCAGTACTTC. The rearrangement links TRBV27 to TRBJ2-5, with D tentatively TRBD1 (5 bases). The CDR3 has 15 residues. Trimming stripped 4 bases from V and 5 bases from J, with 17 bases between. Germline lookup yields CDR1 MNHEY and CDR2 SMNVEV (reference sequence).

This clonotype has a single count. The chain employs TRBV6-6 and TRBJ1-1, with D hard to call. CDR1 and CDR2 from the germline V gene are MNHNY and SVGAGI (reference sequence). CDR3 length: 14 residues. The V gene lost 6 bases and the J gene lost 1 base, with 12 bases spanning the gap. CDR3 sequence reads: CASSNKYKNTEAFF. CDR3 nucleotide sequence: TGTGCCAGCAGCAACAAGTATAAGAACACTGAAGCTTTCTTT.

The rearrangement joins TRBV11-1 to TRBJ2-1; 12 bases fit TRBD2. CDR1 and CDR2 from the germline V gene are SGHAT and FQDESV (reference sequence). V lost 3 bases to trimming and J lost 3 bases; unmatched junction nucleotides: 3. The CDR3 has 16 residues. CDR3 sequence reads: CASSLTSGGLYNEQFF. The CDR3 DNA is TGTGCCAGCAGCTTGACTAGCGGGGGCCTCTACAATGAGCAGTTCTTC.

This clonotype was counted only a few times. V and J are TRBV11-3 and TRBJ2-7; a possible D gene is TRBD2 (6 bases). The CDR3 covers 16 residues. Trimming left V 0 bases short and J 7 bases short, with 19 bases between. Germline V lookup: CDR1 SGHNT, CDR2 YENEEA. CDR3 coding DNA: TGTGCCAGCAGCTTAGAGGATTTGACTAGAACTCGAGAGCAGTACTTC. It yields the protein CASSLEDLTRTREQYF.

In its sample, this clonotype was seen a few times. V is TRBV12-3 or TRBV12-4 and J is TRBJ2-1; 9 bases line up with TRBD2. The ends lost 3 bases at V and 8 bases at J; junction bases unmatched: 8. CDR3 length: 15 residues. The CDR3 nucleotides read TGTGCCAGCAGTTTTTACGCGGGAGGGGGAGATGAGCAGTTCTTC. Translation gives CASSFYAGGGDEQFF.

This clonotype has just one count. This chain connects TRBV9 to TRBJ2-5, with 8 bases lining up with TRBD1. Trimming removed 0 bases from V and 2 bases from J; junction bases left unmatched: 3. The germline CDR1 and CDR2 sequences are SGDLS and YYNGEE. This CDR3 spans 15 amino acids. CDR3 coding DNA: TGTGCCAGCAGCGTAGGTGGGACAGGACAAGAGACCCAGTACTTC. This encodes CASSVGGTGQETQYF.

This clonotype was counted between two and nine times. The gene calls are TRBV5-1 and TRBJ2-7; 7 bases align to TRBD1. CDR1 is SGHRS, CDR2 YFSETQ, per germline. The J segment lost 2 bases and the V segment lost 0 bases, leaving 8 bases of the junction unmatched. CDR3 size: 16 residues. CDR3 protein: CASSLASGQPTYEQYF. CDR3 nucleotides: TGCGCCAGCAGCTTGGCCTCGGGACAGCCCACCTACGAGCAGTACTTC.

This clonotype was detected once. V is TRBV5-5 and J is TRBJ2-7; D is undetermined. Between the trimmed V and J ends, which lost 1 base and 3 bases, there was a span of 8 bases. This CDR3 comprises 13 residues. Per the germline V gene, CDR1 is SGHKS and CDR2 is YYEKEE (reference sequence). The CDR3 DNA is TGTGCCAGCAGCTTGTTTGTGGGCTACGAGCAGTACTTC. This encodes CASSLFVGYEQYF.

In DNA, the CDR3 is TGTGCCAGCAGCTTCGACAGGGAGACTGAAGCTTTCTTT. The encoded protein is CASSFDRETEAFF. This chain joins TRBV6-1 and TRBJ1-1, with 7 positions matching TRBD1. The CDR3 has 13 amino acids. Germline CDR1 reads MNHNS; CDR2 reads SASEGT. V was pared by 6 bases and J by 5 bases, with 6 bases of the junction left unmatched.

The chain uses TRBV20-1 and TRBJ1-5; the D is unclear. Deletions cut 1 base from V and 2 bases from J, with 6 bases between. The CDR3 covers 13 residues. Per the germline V gene, CDR1 is DFQATT and CDR2 is SNEGSKA (reference sequence). CDR3 DNA sequence: TGCAGTGCTAGAGGAATTCGCAATCAGCCCCAGCATTTT. Encoded protein: CSARGIRNQPQHF.